Listed here are 12 T cell receptor beta chains from one sample, sequenced in a study of blood T cells in healthy people across ages. The use of a sample-barcoded 5' primer and a J-beta primer mix characterized a second PCR of roughly 7 to 11 cycles. TCRdb re-called the 5' RACE reads through MiXCR, storing one row per CDR3 protein. The sample records 1.5 million to 2 million distinct CDR3 sequences, roughly 52% being singletons. The sequencing sample was made of blood. Receptors originate from a woman in her 40s in good health.

The CDR3 DNA reads as TGCAGTGCTAGAGTGGGCGGGGCGCAGTTCTTC. Amino acids: CSARVGGAQFF. The V call is TRBV20-1, the J call TRBJ2-1; D may be TRBD2 (6 bases). Germline loops: CDR1 DFQATT, CDR2 SNEGSKA (reference sequence). This CDR3 spans 11 amino acids. Trimming removed 1 base from V and 12 bases from J, with 10 bases in between.

The chain combines TRBV4-1 with TRBJ2-1; TRBD2 might be the D (7 bases). This CDR3 is built from 16 residues. V lost 4 bases, J lost 9 bases, and 22 bases lay in between. Germline CDR1 reads MGHRA; CDR2 reads YSYEKL. The CDR3 DNA follows: TGCGCCAGCAGCCTTGGGGGGGCTAATATTGGTAGTGAGCAGTTCTTC. Residues: CASSLGGANIGSEQFF.

The chain joins TRBV5-1 to TRBJ2-5, with TRBD1 identical over 9 bases. The CDR3 is 19 residues long. The V and J ends lost 2 bases and 11 bases, in that order; junction bases with no gene match: 25. CDR1 SGHRS and CDR2 YFSETQ come from the germline V gene. The CDR3 bases are TGCGCCAGCAGCTTACCGGGACAGGGCTCGTCACCCCTCTACAATGAGCAGTACTTC. Residues: CASSLPGQGSSPLYNEQYF.

The V call is TRBV6-2 or TRBV6-3, the J call TRBJ2-3; the D is unclear. The V gene lost 0 bases and the J gene lost 9 bases, with 10 bases spanning the gap. The CDR3 totals 13 residues. Germline CDR1 is MNHEY and CDR2 is SVGEGT. The CDR3 spells CASSYSNLQTQYF. The CDR3, as DNA: TGTGCCAGCAGTTACTCGAATCTGCAAACGCAGTATTTT.

V is TRBV28 and J is TRBJ2-1; D gene uncertain. With 1 base removed from V and 2 bases from J, the gap between germline ends came to 12 bases. CDR1 and CDR2 from the germline V gene are MDHEN and SYDVKM. The CDR3 extends over 16 amino acids. Here the CDR3 reads CASSLFDSGAYNEQFF. In DNA form, the CDR3 reads TGTGCCAGCAGTTTATTCGACTCCGGAGCCTACAATGAGCAGTTCTTC.

The chain recombines TRBV20-1 with TRBJ2-7; 8 bases agree with TRBD2. Per the germline V gene, CDR1 is DFQATT and CDR2 is SNEGSKA (reference sequence). The CDR3 is made up of 15 amino acids. V lost 0 bases and J lost 4; bases outside the gene matches: 8. The CDR3 loop is CSAREIGGVGYEQYF. CDR3 sequence (DNA): TGCAGTGCTAGAGAAATCGGGGGGGTAGGGTACGAGCAGTACTTC.

This clonotype has a handful of counts. The chain employs TRBV5-1 and TRBJ2-7, with 7 positions matching TRBD1. Germline V lookup: CDR1 SGHRS, CDR2 YFSETQ. The V segment lost 4 bases and the J segment 6 bases; nucleotides outside the gene matches: 13. The CDR3 covers 15 residues. The CDR3 DNA follows: TGCGCCAGCAGCCGCACTCTGACAGGGCCGGGCGAGCAGTACTTC. This codes for CASSRTLTGPGEQYF.

J is TRBJ1-1 and V is TRBV12-3 or TRBV12-4; the D is unclear. The CDR3 extends over 13 amino acids. Trimming removed 2 bases at V and 2 bases at J, with 6 bases between. CDR3 sequence reads: CASSLFSNTEAFF. The CDR3 nucleotides read TGTGCCAGCAGTTTATTCAGCAACACTGAAGCTTTCTTT.

The gene calls are TRBV25-1 and TRBJ2-5; the D call may be TRBD1 or TRBD2 (6 bases each). TRBJ2-7 explains the end of the DNA better; the J call may be wrong. The CDR3 is made up of 15 amino acids. Germline V gene sequence: CDR1 MGHDK, CDR2 SYGVNS. The CDR3 protein is CASSDSGAPGNEQYF. CDR3 sequence (DNA): TGTGCCAGCAGTGACTCGGGGGCCCCCGGGAACGAGCAGTACTTC.

This clonotype has a handful of counts. V is TRBV5-1 and J is TRBJ2-4, with D perhaps TRBD1 or TRBD2 (5 bases each). Germline CDR1 is SGHRS and CDR2 is YFSETQ. This CDR3 spans 15 amino acids. V lost 0 bases and J 3 bases, leaving 10 bases between the germline ends. DNA of the CDR3: TGCGCCAGCAGCTTGGGGGGGTCGGGCAAAAACATTCAGTACTTC. Its translation is CASSLGGSGKNIQYF.

The chain has TRBV7-3 and TRBJ2-1; TRBD2 agrees at 11 bases. Germline assignment: CDR1 SGHTA and CDR2 FQGTGA. The CDR3 length is 15 residues. V lost 1 base and J lost 9; bases outside the gene matches: 5. CDR3 DNA sequence: TGTGCCAGCAGCTTAAAGGGACTAGCGGAGGGTGAGCAGTTCTTC. Its translation: CASSLKGLAEGEQFF.

The CDR3 loop reads CASSLTLRSQETQYF. The CDR3 DNA sequence: TGTGCCAGCAGTTTAACTCTACGTAGTCAAGAGACCCAGTACTTC. The J gene is TRBJ2-5, the V gene TRBV12-3 or TRBV12-4; no clear D. CDR3 length equals 15 residues. V lost 2 bases to trimming and J lost 2 bases, with 12 bases between them.